This section outlines one T cell receptor (beta chain) sequence together with its context. The antigen remains unidentified. PCR employed 60 Vbeta and 13 Jbeta primers. Assay: immunoSEQ multiplex PCR; the TCRdb copy retains only in-frame clones and omits some. The top ten hold 4% to 5% of the sample, which has about 130,000 clones, about 10% seen once. The CDR3 sequence is 13 residues long. Germline V gene sequence: CDR1 MDHEN, CDR2 SYDVKM. The sample comes from a study of cytomegalovirus exposure and HLA in healthy donors. At the level of the study: Roughly 85 million unique TCRs from HLA-typed donors made up an early data release.

Whole-study findings and limits: In an earlier analysis, in some 540 donors, most V segments appeared productive either ~87% or ~30% of the time.

This clonotype was obtained from a woman under 30 in good health and CMV-seropositive. The chain employs TRBV28 and TRBJ1-2, with D perhaps TRBD1 (6 bases). The sample comprised PBMCs. For the CDR3, the DNA is TGTGCAGCCGTTGGGACACCGAACTATGGCTACACCTTC. Translation: CAAVGTPNYGYTF.